This entry describes one TCR beta chain. Assay: immunoSEQ multiplex PCR; the TCRdb copy retains only in-frame clones and omits some. This table has just over 150,000 clones, approximately 86% appearing once. The source of the sample is a study of blood T cell repertoires in COVID-19. Between the trimmed V and J ends, which lost 6 bases and 7 bases, there was a span of 12 bases. Germline CDR1 LNHDA, CDR2 SQIVND (reference sequence). The CDR3 totals 12 residues. The TCR comes from a woman aged 40 to 49 with COVID-19, enrolled during active disease. This chain links TRBV19 with TRBJ1-2; a weak D match, TRBD1 (5 bases). Material: peripheral blood. CDR3 protein: CASSIGGIGYTF. CDR3 sequence (DNA): TGTGCCAGTAGCATCGGGGGAATTGGCTACACCTTC.